This is a list of T cell receptor beta chains from one sample in a study of blood T cell repertoires in COVID-19. Profiling relied on immunoSEQ multiplex PCR, and the TCRdb table lists in-frame clones only, not all of them. The table includes fewer than 65,000 clones, about 77% detected once. The sample was peripheral blood. The receptor set was obtained from a human donor in a cohort sampled during active COVID-19. CDR3s include the opening cysteine and the closing phenylalanine or tryptophan. The D gene is left open where the match is weak. Rows give clone size only sometimes, using once, few, many, or a class for an expanded clone.

clone_size,d_call,j_call,v_call,cdr3_nt,cdr3_aa
NA,NA,TRBJ1-3,TRBV3-1/TRBV3-2,TGTGCCAGCAGCCCCGGACACTCGGGTGGAAACACCATATATTTT,CASSPGHSGGNTIYF
NA,TRBD2,TRBJ2-1,TRBV3-1/TRBV3-2,TGTGCCAGCAGCTGGACTAGCGGGGTGGGTAATGAGCAGTTCTTC,CASSWTSGVGNEQFF
NA,NA,TRBJ1-1,TRBV3-1/TRBV3-2,TGTGCCAGCAGCCAAACAATGAACACTGAAGCTTTCTTT,CASSQTMNTEAFF
NA,NA,TRBJ1-1,TRBV6-5,TGTGCCATAAGGGGGAACACTGAAGCTTTCTTT,CAIRGNTEAFF
NA,NA,TRBJ2-6,TRBV6-1,TGTGCCAGCAGTGGGGGGCGTATGTCCGGGGCCAACGTCCTGACTTTC,CASSGGRMSGANVLTF
NA,NA,TRBJ2-2,TRBV5-1,TGCGCCAGCAGCTTGGCTGGGGCCGCGAACACCGGGGAGCTGTTTTTT,CASSLAGAANTGELFF
few,NA,TRBJ2-7,TRBV7-9,TGTGCCAGCAGCTCGACCTGGGCCCCTTACGAGCAGTACTTC,CASSSTWAPYEQYF
NA,NA,TRBJ1-1,TRBV6-5,TGTGCCAGCAGTTACGGCACCGGGACAACGAACACTGAAGCTTTCTTT,CASSYGTGTTNTEAFF
once,TRBD1,TRBJ1-2,TRBV30,TGTGCCCAAAGCAGGGGGGCTCGCTATGGCTACACCTTC,CAQSRGARYGYTF
NA,NA,TRBJ1-1,TRBV5-4,TGTGCCAGCAGCTTGGGGGGCTCGGGTAGAACTGAAGCTTTCTTT,CASSLGGSGRTEAFF
once,TRBD2,TRBJ2-1,TRBV9,TGTGCCAGCAGCCCCCGGCTGGGCGGGAGTCATAATGAGCAGTTCTTC,CASSPRLGGSHNEQFF
NA,NA,TRBJ2-7,TRBV6-1,TGTGCCAGCAGTGAATCGGGGTTTTACGAGCAGTACTTC,CASSESGFYEQYF
NA,NA,TRBJ2-3,TRBV5-5,TGTGCCAGCAGCTTGGAACAGGGAACAGATACGCAGTATTTT,CASSLEQGTDTQYF
NA,NA,TRBJ1-2,TRBV5-6,TGTGCCAGCAGCCGATGGGACAACCTAAGATATGGCTACACCTTC,CASSRWDNLRYGYTF
NA,NA,TRBJ1-6,TRBV5-1,TGCGCCAGCAGCTCCGGGACACCGAGCTCACCCCTCCACTTT,CASSSGTPSSPLHF
NA,TRBD2,TRBJ2-1,TRBV29-1,TGCAGCGTTGGGACTAGCTTTTTAGATGAGCAGTTCTTC,CSVGTSFLDEQFF
few,NA,TRBJ2-2,TRBV5-4,TGTGCCAGCACCACGCACTCATCCACGAACACCGGGGAGCTGTTTTTT,CASTTHSSTNTGELFF
NA,NA,TRBJ2-7,TRBV27,TGTGCCAGCAGTAGACAGGGAGGCGACGAGCAGTACTTC,CASSRQGGDEQYF
NA,TRBD1,TRBJ1-6,TRBV5-1,TGCGCCAGCAGCTTGGGGCAGGGGGATAATTCACCCCTCCACTTT,CASSLGQGDNSPLHF
few,TRBD1,TRBJ1-2,TRBV7-9,TGTGCCAGCAGCATCGGACAGGGGGTAAACTATGGCTACACCTTC,CASSIGQGVNYGYTF
NA,NA,TRBJ2-7,TRBV7-9,TGTGCCAGCAGCTTAGGGCCAGGGAACGAGCAGTACTTC,CASSLGPGNEQYF
once,NA,TRBJ2-3,TRBV18,TGTGCCAGCTCACTACAGGGTCTAGGCGCAGATACGCAGTATTTT,CASSLQGLGADTQYF
NA,TRBD1,TRBJ1-6,TRBV15,TGTGCCACCAGCCCTGACAGGGGAAATTCACCCCTCCACTTT,CATSPDRGNSPLHF
NA,TRBD1,TRBJ1-1,TRBV13,TGTGCCAGCAGCGACGTTTTTGGACCGGGACAGCAGAACACTGAAGCTTTCTTT,CASSDVFGPGQQNTEAFF
NA,TRBD1,TRBJ1-5,TRBV15,TGTGCCACCAGCACAGGACAGGGGGCGTTGGGTCAGCCCCAGCATTTT,CATSTGQGALGQPQHF
NA,NA,TRBJ2-2,TRBV6-6,TGTGCCAGCAGGAAACAGGGTGCCGGGGAGCTGTTTTTT,CASRKQGAGELFF
NA,NA,TRBJ2-7,TRBV29-1,TGCAGCGCCGGAGACGGCTACGAGCAGTACTTC,CSAGDGYEQYF
NA,TRBD1,TRBJ2-2,TRBV28,TGTGCCAGCAGTTTAATGGACAGGGGCACCGGGGAGCTGTTTTTT,CASSLMDRGTGELFF
NA,TRBD1,TRBJ1-2,TRBV13,TGTGCCAGCAGCCGTATGGGACAGGGGTTTGGTGGCTACACCTTC,CASSRMGQGFGGYTF
NA,NA,TRBJ1-6,TRBV28,TGTGCCAGCAGTAGAACCCAGGGGCCAACCAGTAATTCACCCCTCCACTTT,CASSRTQGPTSNSPLHF
NA,NA,TRBJ1-4,TRBV28,TGTGCCAGCAGTTCGCCGGGACTCGCTAATGAAAAACTGTTTTTT,CASSSPGLANEKLFF
few,NA,TRBJ1-6,TRBV7-3,TGTGCCAGCAGCTTAATGGCGGCAGGGTGGGATTCACCCCTCCACTTT,CASSLMAAGWDSPLHF
NA,TRBD1,TRBJ2-1,TRBV4-1,TGCGCCAGCAGCCAAGATGACAGGGAATCGCCCTACAATGAGCAGTTCTTC,CASSQDDRESPYNEQFF
NA,TRBD1,TRBJ1-1,TRBV5-1,TGCGCCAGCAGCTTGGGACAGGGGTCTGAAGCTTTCTTT,CASSLGQGSEAFF
NA,TRBD1,TRBJ1-2,TRBV7-2,TGTGCCAGCAGCCCTGGACAGGGTCGGGGCTACACCTTC,CASSPGQGRGYTF
NA,NA,TRBJ1-1,TRBV20-1,TGCAGTGCTAGTCGGGTCCCGAGCACTGAAGCTTTCTTT,CSASRVPSTEAFF
NA,NA,TRBJ1-1,TRBV11-3,TGTGCCAGCAGCCGCCAGGGTTGGAACACTGAAGCTTTCTTT,CASSRQGWNTEAFF
NA,TRBD1,TRBJ2-7,TRBV18,TGTGCCAGCTCACCAGGGACAGCCTACGAGCAGTACTTC,CASSPGTAYEQYF
NA,TRBD1,TRBJ1-4,TRBV9,TGTGCCAGCAGCGTCCGACAGGGCACTAATGAAAAACTGTTTTTT,CASSVRQGTNEKLFF
once,NA,TRBJ1-1,TRBV6-6,TGTGCCAGCAGTTCCACCCAGGGTTGGGCTTTCTTT,CASSSTQGWAFF
NA,NA,TRBJ1-5,TRBV6-1,TGTGCCAGCAGTGACAGGGCCAAGGGGGCCCAGCATTTT,CASSDRAKGAQHF
NA,NA,TRBJ1-4,TRBV7-8,TGTGCCAGCAGCTTAGTCGGGGTCACTAATGAAAAACTGTTTTTT,CASSLVGVTNEKLFF
NA,NA,TRBJ2-3,TRBV12-3/TRBV12-4,TGTGCCAGCAGTTTAGTTCGGGATACGCAGTATTTT,CASSLVRDTQYF
once,TRBD1,TRBJ1-1,TRBV18,TGTGCCAGCTCTCCAGGGACAGGATACACTGAAGCTTTCTTT,CASSPGTGYTEAFF
once,NA,TRBJ1-2,TRBV5-4,TGTGCCAGCAGCCCGGATCTGATAACAGCTTCCTATGGCTACACCTTC,CASSPDLITASYGYTF
NA,NA,TRBJ1-1,TRBV11-3,TGTGCCAGCAGCGCTGGAGTGAACACTGAAGCTTTCTTT,CASSAGVNTEAFF
NA,NA,TRBJ1-4,TRBV10-3,TGTGCCATCCGGGACAACCCAACTAATGAAAAACTGTTTTTT,CAIRDNPTNEKLFF
NA,NA,TRBJ1-4,TRBV20-1,TGCAGTGCTAGTCCCGGGACTCTTAATGAAAAACTGTTTTTT,CSASPGTLNEKLFF
NA,TRBD1,TRBJ1-3,TRBV6-5,TGTGCCAGCAGTTACTTCCGGGACAGGGGAAACACCATATATTTT,CASSYFRDRGNTIYF
few,NA,TRBJ1-1,TRBV6-2/TRBV6-3,TGTGCCAGCAGTACGGACTCACGAACTGAAGCTTTCTTT,CASSTDSRTEAFF
NA,NA,TRBJ2-1,TRBV15,TGTGCCACCAGCAGAGTTCGTAGCTCCTACAATGAGCAGTTCTTC,CATSRVRSSYNEQFF
NA,NA,TRBJ2-7,TRBV18,TGTGCCAGCTCACCAGTCATTTACGAGCAGTACTTC,CASSPVIYEQYF
NA,TRBD1,TRBJ1-6,TRBV5-4,TGTGCCAGCAGCATCGACAGGGGGACTCGGTCACCCCTCCACTTT,CASSIDRGTRSPLHF
NA,TRBD1,TRBJ1-5,TRBV6-6,TGTGCCAGCTCCTTCGGACAGGGGCTATATCAGCCCCAGCATTTT,CASSFGQGLYQPQHF
NA,NA,TRBJ1-4,TRBV5-8,TGTGCCAGCAGCTTGGTCACGGGGTGGGCGGAAAAACTGTTTTTT,CASSLVTGWAEKLFF
NA,NA,TRBJ1-1,TRBV3-1/TRBV3-2,TGTGCCAGCAGCCAAGAACCAGGGGTTACTGAAGCTTTCTTT,CASSQEPGVTEAFF
NA,NA,TRBJ1-5,TRBV6-5,TGTGCCAGCAGAACCGGGATTCGGGGGTCCCAGCATTTT,CASRTGIRGSQHF
NA,TRBD1,TRBJ1-2,TRBV7-9,TGTGCCAGCAGCTCACAGGGGACCCACTATGGCTACACCTTC,CASSSQGTHYGYTF
NA,TRBD2,TRBJ2-3,TRBV10-3,TGTGCCATCAGTGATGTTAGCGGGAGTACAGATACGCAGTATTTT,CAISDVSGSTDTQYF
few,NA,TRBJ2-3,TRBV6-2/TRBV6-3,TGTGCCAGCAGTTACAGTTTGGGACTGCGGTCCCCGAGCGCAGATACGCAGTATTTT,CASSYSLGLRSPSADTQYF